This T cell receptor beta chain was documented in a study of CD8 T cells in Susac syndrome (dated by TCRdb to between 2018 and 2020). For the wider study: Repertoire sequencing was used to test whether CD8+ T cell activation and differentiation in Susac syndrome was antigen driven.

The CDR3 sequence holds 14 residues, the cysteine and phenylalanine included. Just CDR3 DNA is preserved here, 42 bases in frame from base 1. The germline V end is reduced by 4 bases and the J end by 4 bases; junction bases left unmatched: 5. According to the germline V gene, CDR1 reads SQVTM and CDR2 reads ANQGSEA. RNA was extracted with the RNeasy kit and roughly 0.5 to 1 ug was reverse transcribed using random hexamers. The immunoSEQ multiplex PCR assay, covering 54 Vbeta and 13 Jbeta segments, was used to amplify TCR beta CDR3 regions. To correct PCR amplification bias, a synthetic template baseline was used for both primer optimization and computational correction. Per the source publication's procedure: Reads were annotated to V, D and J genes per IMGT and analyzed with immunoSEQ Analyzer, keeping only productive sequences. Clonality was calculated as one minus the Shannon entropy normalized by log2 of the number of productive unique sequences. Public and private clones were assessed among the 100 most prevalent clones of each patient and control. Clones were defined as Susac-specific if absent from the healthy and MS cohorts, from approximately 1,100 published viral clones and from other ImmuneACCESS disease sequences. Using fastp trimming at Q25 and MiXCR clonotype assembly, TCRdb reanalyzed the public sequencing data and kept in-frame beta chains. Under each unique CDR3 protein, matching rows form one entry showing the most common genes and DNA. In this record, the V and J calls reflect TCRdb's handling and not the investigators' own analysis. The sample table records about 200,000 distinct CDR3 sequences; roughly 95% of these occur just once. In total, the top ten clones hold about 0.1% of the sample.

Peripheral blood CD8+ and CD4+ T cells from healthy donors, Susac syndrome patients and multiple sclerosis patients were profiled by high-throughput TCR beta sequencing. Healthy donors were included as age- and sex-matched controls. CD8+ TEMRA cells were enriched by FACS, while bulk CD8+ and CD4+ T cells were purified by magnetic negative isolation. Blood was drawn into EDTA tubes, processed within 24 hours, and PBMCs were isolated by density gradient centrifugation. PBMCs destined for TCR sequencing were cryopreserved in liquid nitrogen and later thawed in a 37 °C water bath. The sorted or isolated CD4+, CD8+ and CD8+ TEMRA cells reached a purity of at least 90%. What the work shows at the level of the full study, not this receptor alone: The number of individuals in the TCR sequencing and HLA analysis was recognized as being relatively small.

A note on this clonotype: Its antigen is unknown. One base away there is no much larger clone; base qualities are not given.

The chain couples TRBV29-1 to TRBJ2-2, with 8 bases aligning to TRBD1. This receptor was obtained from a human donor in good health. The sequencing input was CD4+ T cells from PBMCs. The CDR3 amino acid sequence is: CSVGQGAGTGELFF. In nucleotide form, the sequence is TGCAGCGTTGGGCAGGGGGCAGGCACCGGGGAGCTGTTTTTT.